The text below deals with one T cell receptor beta chain. Participants had their cohort set by participant-reported clinical history. Cohort 3 recovery required two negative PCRs, clearance, or symptom resolution. Clones were sequenced by immunoSEQ multiplex PCR, and TCRdb holds only the in-frame ones, with some missing. Of around 300,000 clones listed, approximately 88% are singletons. This sample is part of a study of blood T cell repertoires in COVID-19. Study context: Italy, Spain and the United States were the sources of the convalescent and acute COVID-19 samples. T cells, B-cell-depleted T cells, or PBMCs supplied cDNA or gDNA.

The germline V gene has CDR1 LGHDT and CDR2 YNNKEL (reference sequence). Trimming took off 0 bases at V and 8 bases at J, with 8 bases between the two ends. The CDR3 extends over 14 amino acids. This TCR came from a woman aged 40-49 years who had recovered from COVID-19. The chain recombines TRBV3-1 (or the pseudogene TRBV3-2) with TRBJ1-6; D uncertain. Sequenced input: PBMCs or T cells enriched from blood (not recorded which). The CDR3 protein is CASSQDLADSPLHF. The CDR3 nucleotides read TGTGCCAGCAGCCAAGATTTGGCAGATTCACCCCTCCACTTT.